The 31 T cell receptor beta chains below all came from one sample that was sequenced in a study of blood T cell repertoires in COVID-19. TCRdb keeps only in-frame clones here, not all; method: immunoSEQ multiplex PCR. The sample gives 130,000 to 150,000 clones, over 80% of which show up once; about two fifths is in the top ten. Material: peripheral blood. The receptor set was obtained from a man between 45 and 60 years old who had recovered from COVID-19.

This clone was found once. This chain uses TRBV24-1 with TRBJ2-7; D possibly corresponds to TRBD1 (5 bases). Germline values: CDR1 KGHDR, CDR2 SFDVKD. The CDR3 is 14 residues long. The V gene lost 3 bases and the J gene lost 2 bases, with 10 bases spanning the gap. The CDR3 nucleotides read TGTGCCACCAGTGATCCCGACAGACCCTACGAGCAGTACTTC. This codes for CATSDPDRPYEQYF.

This chain uses TRBV19 with TRBJ1-5; the D gene is possibly TRBD1 (6 bases). The CDR3 spans 15 residues. Trimming cost V 5 bases and J 4 bases, with 15 bases left between them. Germline loops: CDR1 LNHDA, CDR2 SQIVND (reference sequence). CDR3: CASSPRVGANQPQHF. The CDR3 bases are TGTGCCAGTAGTCCTCGGGTGGGGGCGAATCAGCCCCAGCATTTT.

The chain employs TRBV9 and TRBJ1-1; the match to TRBD1 covers 7 bases. The CDR3 extends over 16 amino acids. CDR1 is SGDLS, CDR2 YYNGEE, per germline. Unmatched junction bases numbered 13, after V lost 3 bases and J lost 5 bases. This CDR3 is CASSAVVAGGSTEAFF. The CDR3 DNA is TGTGCCAGCAGCGCCGTGGTTGCAGGGGGAAGTACTGAAGCTTTCTTT.

The V and J genes are TRBV19 and TRBJ2-7; TRBD2 might be the D (6 bases). Trimming stripped 4 bases from V and 6 bases from J, with 10 bases between. From germline, CDR1 is LNHDA and CDR2 SQIVND (reference sequence). CDR3 length: 12 amino acids. The CDR3 DNA reads TGTGCCAGTAGTACGACCGGGGGCGAGCAGTACTTC. Translating it yields CASSTTGGEQYF.

The V call is TRBV19, the J call TRBJ2-3, with 8 bases identical to TRBD2. CDR1 LNHDA and CDR2 SQIVND come from the germline V gene (reference sequence). V was pared by 5 bases and J by 2 bases, with 12 bases of the junction left unmatched. CDR3 size: 17 residues. CDR3 loop: CASSVSGNGGATDTQYF. As DNA, the CDR3 is TGTGCCAGTAGTGTCTCCGGGAACGGGGGGGCCACAGATACGCAGTATTTT.

The J gene is TRBJ2-6, the V gene TRBV7-2, with D possibly being TRBD2 (6 bases). The germline V gene has CDR1 SGHTA and CDR2 FQGNSA. V was shortened by 0 bases and J by 0 bases, with 9 bases between the two germline ends. The CDR3 runs 17 residues. The CDR3 protein is CASSLASGLSGANVLTF. DNA of the CDR3: TGTGCCAGCAGCTTAGCTAGCGGTCTCTCTGGGGCCAACGTCCTGACTTTC.

This chain joins TRBV6-2 or TRBV6-3 and TRBJ1-5, with 7 bases lining up with TRBD1. J lost 6 bases, V lost 4 bases, and 6 bases had no gene match. CDR3 length: 14 amino acids. Germline V gene lookup returns CDR1 MNHEY and CDR2 SVGEGT. This CDR3 is CASSLQGIPQPQHF. The CDR3 region has the DNA TGTGCCAGCAGTTTACAGGGGATCCCTCAGCCCCAGCATTTT.

The chain is built from TRBV2 and TRBJ2-5; tentatively, D is TRBD1 (5 bases). V lost 4 bases, J lost 2 bases, and 11 bases lay in between. The CDR3 contains 14 residues. The germline gives CDR1 SNHLY, CDR2 FYNNEI. The CDR3 sequence: CASSAGAVQETQYF. The CDR3 DNA reads as TGTGCCAGCAGTGCTGGGGCAGTACAAGAGACCCAGTACTTC.

This chain connects TRBV24-1 to TRBJ2-7; TRBD2 matches 11 bases. Germline values: CDR1 KGHDR, CDR2 SFDVKD. This CDR3 comprises 16 residues. The trim removed 6 bases at V and 3 bases at J, leaving 9 bases unmatched. In nucleotides, the CDR3 is TGTGCCACCAGTAAACCGCTAGCGGGGGGCCTCTACGAGCAGTACTTC. Translated, it gives CATSKPLAGGLYEQYF.

The rearrangement uses TRBV7-2 and TRBJ2-1; 13 nucleotides match TRBD2. CDR3 length: 15 amino acids. Germline V CDR1 and CDR2: SGHTA, FQGNSA. V was clipped by 1 base and J by 8 bases; unmatched bases: 2. The CDR3 DNA is TGTGCCAGCAGCTTAGAACTAGCGGGGGGGCATGAGCAGTTCTTC. Its translation is CASSLELAGGHEQFF.

The chain is built from TRBV9 and TRBJ2-3; 12 positions match TRBD2. Germline lookup yields CDR1 SGDLS and CDR2 YYNGEE. The CDR3 runs 15 residues. Trimming removed 0 bases from V and 6 bases from J; junction bases left unmatched: 2. The chain's CDR3 is CASSVVGLAGDTQYF. CDR3 coding DNA: TGTGCCAGCAGCGTAGTGGGACTAGCGGGTGATACGCAGTATTTT. Based on the CDR3 plus reference TRBV9 and TRBJ2-3, the full variable domain is DSGVTQTPKHLITATGQRVTLRCSPRSGDLSVYWYQQSLDQGLQFLIQYYNGEERAKGNILERFSAQQFPDLHSELNLSSLELGDSALYFCASSVVGLAGDTQYFGPGTRLTVL.

The rearrangement uses TRBV18 and TRBJ2-7, with 9 bases matching TRBD2. V dropped 6 bases and J dropped 0; count of bases not matched to a gene: 6. This CDR3 spans 15 amino acids. Germline V CDR1 and CDR2: KGHSH, LQKENI. CDR3 DNA: TGTGCCAGCTCCGGGGGACTAGCTGACTCCTACGAGCAGTACTTC. It specifies CASSGGLADSYEQYF.

This clone appeared once. This chain connects TRBV5-1 to TRBJ2-3, with 8 bases matching TRBD2. Germline assignment: CDR1 SGHRS and CDR2 YFSETQ. The junction had 9 bases not matched to a gene; V was cut back by 0 bases and J by 3 bases. The CDR3 sequence is 17 residues long. The DNA for the CDR3 is TGCGCCAGCAGCTTGGCGCCCTTGGCGGGGGGTACAGATACGCAGTATTTT. It yields the protein CASSLAPLAGGTDTQYF.

The rearrangement links TRBV12-3 or TRBV12-4 to TRBJ2-2; no reliable D call. Trimming removed 3 bases at V and 6 bases at J, with 5 bases between. This CDR3 is 12 amino acids long. Written as DNA, the CDR3 is TGTGCCAGCAGTTTCTCCCCCGGGGAGCTGTTTTTT. Translating it yields CASSFSPGELFF.

The chain has TRBV5-4 and TRBJ1-2; D not certain. The germline V gene has CDR1 SGHNT and CDR2 YYREEE (reference sequence). Trimming shortened V by 1 base and J by 6 bases, and 19 bases separated the two germline ends. CDR3 length: 16 amino acids. The CDR3 region is CASSLSVGRGQDGYTF. Here the CDR3 DNA reads TGTGCCAGCAGCTTGTCGGTAGGGAGAGGGCAGGATGGCTACACCTTC.

The CDR3, as DNA: TGCGCCAGCAGCAGACTAGCGGGGGGCCCGAACACCGGGGAGCTGTTTTTT. It encodes CASSRLAGGPNTGELFF. The V gene is TRBV4-3, the J gene TRBJ2-2; TRBD2 aligns across 13 bases. The CDR3 runs 17 residues. Trimming cost V 5 bases and J 0 bases; bases outside gene matches: 3. Germline V gene data show CDR1 as LGHNA and CDR2 as YSLEER.

The chain recombines TRBV6-1 with TRBJ1-5; D is unclear. In germline, CDR1 is MNHNS, CDR2 SASEGT. V was cut by 0 bases and J by 6 bases, with 12 bases left in between. CDR3 length: 15 amino acids. CDR3 amino acids: CASSEAGLRGQPQHF. CDR3 nucleotides: TGTGCCAGCAGTGAAGCTGGGCTCCGGGGTCAGCCCCAGCATTTT.

The chain is built from TRBV9 and TRBJ1-1, with no clear D. From germline, CDR1 is SGDLS and CDR2 YYNGEE. The V end was cut by 0 bases, the J end by 1 base, with 4 bases between. The CDR3 consists of 13 residues. The CDR3 DNA sequence: TGTGCCAGCAGCGTAGAACAGAACACTGAAGCTTTCTTT. Protein sequence: CASSVEQNTEAFF.

This chain links TRBV30 with TRBJ1-1; unclear D gene. The V end was cut by 5 bases, the J end by 6 bases, with 25 bases between. Germline V gene lookup returns CDR1 GTSNPN and CDR2 SVGIG (reference sequence). The CDR3 loop spans 16 amino acids. CDR3 nucleotide sequence: TGTGCCTGGGTACTCGATTGGGCGTCGTATAACGCTGAAGCTTTCTTT. Protein product: CAWVLDWASYNAEAFF.

The rearrangement links TRBV15 to TRBJ1-5; D remains unclear. This CDR3 is 15 amino acids long. Germline V lookup: CDR1 LNHNV, CDR2 YYDKDF (reference sequence). V lost 0 bases, J lost 3 bases, and 9 bases lay in between. Here the CDR3 reads CATSRDPGLNQPQHF. CDR3 nucleotides: TGTGCCACCAGCAGAGATCCAGGCCTCAATCAGCCCCAGCATTTT.

This clone appeared once. The rearrangement joins TRBV5-4 to TRBJ1-5; the D gene is possibly TRBD1 (5 bases). From germline, CDR1 is SGHNT and CDR2 YYREEE (reference sequence). The CDR3 loop spans 16 amino acids. The V end lost 1 base, the J end lost 1 base, and 12 bases lay between the germline ends. CDR3 bases: TGTGCCAGCAGCTTGTGGGGTAGGGGAAGCAATCAGCCCCAGCATTTT. Its translation: CASSLWGRGSNQPQHF.

The chain employs TRBV5-5 and TRBJ1-1, with 9 bases that match TRBD1. Per the germline V gene, CDR1 is SGHKS and CDR2 is YYEKEE (reference sequence). CDR3 length: 14 amino acids. The V and J ends lost 0 bases and 9 bases, in that order; junction bases with no gene match: 6. The CDR3 here is CASSLAGTGLQAFF. The DNA of the CDR3 is TGTGCCAGCAGCTTGGCCGGGACAGGGTTACAAGCTTTCTTT.

V usage is TRBV7-3 and J usage is TRBJ1-1; D remains ambiguous. This CDR3 contains 13 residues. Trimming shortened V by 2 bases and J by 5 bases, and 9 bases separated the two germline ends. Germline CDR1 reads SGHTA; CDR2 reads FQGTGA. The CDR3 DNA reads TGTGCCAGCAGCTTAGCGGGTTGGACTGAAGCTTTCTTT. Its protein product is CASSLAGWTEAFF.

This chain connects TRBV2 to TRBJ1-1; 8 bases align to TRBD1. Germline V gene lookup returns CDR1 SNHLY and CDR2 FYNNEI. The V gene end was trimmed by 3 bases and the J gene end by 1 base; junction bases not matched to a gene: 4. This CDR3 is 15 amino acids long. In nucleotides, the CDR3 is TGTGCCAGCAGTGACCGTGGGACAGGGAACACTGAAGCTTTCTTT. It translates to CASSDRGTGNTEAFF.

A single count supports this clone. J is TRBJ2-1 and V is TRBV6-6; 7 bases match TRBD2. CDR1 and CDR2 (germline): MNHNY, SVGAGI (reference sequence). This CDR3 has 16 amino acids. V lost 6 bases and J lost 2; bases outside the gene matches: 10. The CDR3 coding sequence is TGTGCCAGCAGATACCTTACTAGCGTTCCCTACAATGAGCAGTTCTTC. Its translation: CASRYLTSVPYNEQFF.

This chain connects TRBV3-1 (or the pseudogene TRBV3-2) to TRBJ2-3; 11 positions agree with TRBD2. This CDR3 region has 17 residues. Germline V CDR1 and CDR2: LGHDT, YNNKEL (reference sequence). The trim removed 3 bases at V and 5 bases at J, leaving 10 bases unmatched. The DNA for the CDR3 is TGTGCCAGCAGCCATGAGCCTAGCGGGGGGCCCAAAGATACGCAGTATTTT. Protein sequence: CASSHEPSGGPKDTQYF.

The chain combines TRBV18 with TRBJ1-4; D uncertain. The CDR3 length is 14 residues. CDR1 KGHSH and CDR2 LQKENI come from the germline V gene. V lost 2 bases and J 7 bases, leaving 11 bases between the germline ends. The CDR3 DNA sequence: TGTGCCAGCTCACCATCGGGTCTAGTTGAAAAACTGTTTTTT. Protein product: CASSPSGLVEKLFF.

The V and J genes are TRBV20-1 and TRBJ2-5, with 11 bases lining up with TRBD2. The trim removed 3 bases at V and 1 base at J, leaving 7 bases unmatched. The CDR3 has 16 amino acids. Looked up from germline, CDR1 is DFQATT and CDR2 is SNEGSKA (reference sequence). As DNA, the CDR3 is TGCAGTGCTAGTGAGGGGGGACTAGCGGCCCAAGAGACCCAGTACTTC. This encodes CSASEGGLAAQETQYF.

The V call is TRBV15, the J call TRBJ1-6; tentative D call: TRBD1 (5 bases). Trimming took off 0 bases at V and 10 bases at J, with 10 bases between the two ends. Germline V gene data show CDR1 as LNHNV and CDR2 as YYDKDF (reference sequence). The CDR3 loop spans 14 amino acids. For the CDR3, the DNA is TGTGCCACCAGCAGAGATGTCAGGGCATCACCCCTCCACTTT. The encoded protein is CATSRDVRASPLHF.

This chain uses TRBV3-1 (or the pseudogene TRBV3-2) with TRBJ2-3, with D maybe TRBD1 (6 bases). The CDR3 is 13 residues long. Trimming took off 4 bases at V and 7 bases at J, with 12 bases between the two ends. The germline V gene encodes CDR1 LGHDT and CDR2 YNNKEL (reference sequence). The CDR3 region has the DNA TGTGCCAGCAGCCTGCACAGGGCCTATACGCAGTATTTT. As protein: CASSLHRAYTQYF.

The CDR3 DNA follows: TGTGCCAGCAGTCCCCTGGCAGGGGGCAAGCCCCAGCATTTT. Residues: CASSPLAGGKPQHF. The chain uses TRBV27 and TRBJ1-5; 8 bases map to TRBD1. The CDR3 consists of 14 residues. The V and J ends lost 5 bases and 8 bases, in that order; junction bases with no gene match: 8. CDR1 MNHEY and CDR2 SMNVEV come from the germline V gene (reference sequence).